This T cell receptor (beta chain) was sequenced in a study of T cell repertoires in cytomegalovirus infection. Across the study: Public TCR beta signatures provided an indication of both CMV infection and a matching HLA type. Study-wide results and limits: Dominating the ex vivo response were HLA-C-restricted CMV-specific TCR beta clonotypes.

Losses at the gene ends were 6 bases for V and 4 bases for J; bases not matched to a gene: 5. Germline V gene lookup returns CDR1 MNHEY and CDR2 SVGEGT. The CDR3 sequence is 14 residues long. A remark on this clonotype: Its target is not known.

TCRdb reprocessed the reads via MiXCR and lists one record per CDR3 protein. The sample comprises about 330,000 distinct CDR3 sequences, just under 35% of which are singletons, and 13% rests with the top ten. The TCR was taken from a human donor in good health (CMV status not recorded). Some clones in this sample may be carry-over from other donors' samples. The sample consisted of cultured PBMCs, taken from culture after CMV antigen stimulation. The chain joins TRBV6-2 or TRBV6-3 to TRBJ2-2, with 7 bases identical to TRBD2. The DNA of the CDR3 is TGTGCCAGCAGGAACGGGAGGACCACCGGGGAGCTGTTTTTT. Encoded protein: CASRNGRTTGELFF.